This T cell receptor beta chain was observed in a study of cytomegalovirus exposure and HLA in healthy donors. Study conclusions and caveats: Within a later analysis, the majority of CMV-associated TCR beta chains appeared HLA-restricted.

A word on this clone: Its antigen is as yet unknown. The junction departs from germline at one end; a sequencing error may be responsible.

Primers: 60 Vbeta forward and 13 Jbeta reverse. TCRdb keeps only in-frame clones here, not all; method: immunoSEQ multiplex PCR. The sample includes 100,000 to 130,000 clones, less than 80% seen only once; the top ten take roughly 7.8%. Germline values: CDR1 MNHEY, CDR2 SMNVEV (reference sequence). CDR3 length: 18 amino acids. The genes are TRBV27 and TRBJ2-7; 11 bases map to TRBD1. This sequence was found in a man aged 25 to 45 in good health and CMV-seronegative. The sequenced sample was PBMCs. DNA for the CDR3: TGTGCCAGCAGTTTACGATCCGCCGGGACAGGGGGATCGAGGGAACGTCTCTTC. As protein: CASSLRSAGTGGSRERLF.